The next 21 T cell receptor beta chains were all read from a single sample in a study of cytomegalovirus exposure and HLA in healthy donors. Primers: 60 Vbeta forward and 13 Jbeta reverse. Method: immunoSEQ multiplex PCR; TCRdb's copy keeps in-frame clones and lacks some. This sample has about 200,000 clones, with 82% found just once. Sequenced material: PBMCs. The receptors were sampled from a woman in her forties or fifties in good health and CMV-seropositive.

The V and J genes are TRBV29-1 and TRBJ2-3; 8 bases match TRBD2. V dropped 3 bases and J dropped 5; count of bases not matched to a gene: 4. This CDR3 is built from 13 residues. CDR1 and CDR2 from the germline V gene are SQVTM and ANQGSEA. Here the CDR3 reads CSVESGGRDTQYF. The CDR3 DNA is TGCAGCGTTGAGAGCGGGGGCAGAGATACGCAGTATTTT.

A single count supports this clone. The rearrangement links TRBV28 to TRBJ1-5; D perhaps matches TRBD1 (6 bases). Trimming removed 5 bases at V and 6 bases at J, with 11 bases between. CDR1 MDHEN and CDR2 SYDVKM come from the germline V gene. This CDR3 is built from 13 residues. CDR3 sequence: CASSLQGPQPQHF. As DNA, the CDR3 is TGTGCCAGCAGTCTACAGGGCCCTCAGCCCCAGCATTTT.

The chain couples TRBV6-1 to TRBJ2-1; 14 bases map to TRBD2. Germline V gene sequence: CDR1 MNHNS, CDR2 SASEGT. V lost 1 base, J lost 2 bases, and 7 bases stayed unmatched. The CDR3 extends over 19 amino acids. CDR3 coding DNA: TGTGCCAGCAGTGAAGGGGGACTAGCGGGAGTTGGGGCCTACAATGAGCAGTTCTTC. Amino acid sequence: CASSEGGLAGVGAYNEQFF.

The CDR3 DNA follows: TGCGCCAGCAGCCCCGGACAGGCGAGCTCCTATAATTCACCCCTCCACTTT. Amino acid sequence: CASSPGQASSYNSPLHF. V usage is TRBV5-1 and J usage is TRBJ1-6; 7 positions agree with TRBD1. This CDR3 has 17 amino acids. Germline-derived CDR1 and CDR2 are SGHRS and YFSETQ. The junction had 7 bases not matched to a gene; V was cut back by 4 bases and J by 0 bases.

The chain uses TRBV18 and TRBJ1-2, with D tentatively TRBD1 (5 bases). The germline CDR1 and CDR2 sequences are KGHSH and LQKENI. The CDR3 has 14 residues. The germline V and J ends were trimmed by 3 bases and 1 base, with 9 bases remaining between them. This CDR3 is CASSPSTDNYGYTF. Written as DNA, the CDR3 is TGTGCCAGCTCACCCTCGACAGATAACTATGGCTACACCTTC.

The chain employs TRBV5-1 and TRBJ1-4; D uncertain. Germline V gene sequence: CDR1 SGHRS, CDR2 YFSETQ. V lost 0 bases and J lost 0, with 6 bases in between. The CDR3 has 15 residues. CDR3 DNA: TGCGCCAGCAGCTTGGCGCCAGCAACTAATGAAAAACTGTTTTTT. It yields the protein CASSLAPATNEKLFF.

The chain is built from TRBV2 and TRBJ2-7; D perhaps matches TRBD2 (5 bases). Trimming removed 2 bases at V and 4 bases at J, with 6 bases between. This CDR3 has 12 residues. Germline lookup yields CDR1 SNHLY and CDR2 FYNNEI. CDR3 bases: TGTGCCAGCAGTGAACGAGGGTACGAGCAGTACTTC. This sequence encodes CASSERGYEQYF.

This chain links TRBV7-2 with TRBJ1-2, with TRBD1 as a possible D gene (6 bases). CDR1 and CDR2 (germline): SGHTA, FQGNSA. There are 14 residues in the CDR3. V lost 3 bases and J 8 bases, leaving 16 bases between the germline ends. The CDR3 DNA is TGTGCCAGCAGCTTTTGGATGGGGAGGGGGGGCTACACCTTC. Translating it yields CASSFWMGRGGYTF.

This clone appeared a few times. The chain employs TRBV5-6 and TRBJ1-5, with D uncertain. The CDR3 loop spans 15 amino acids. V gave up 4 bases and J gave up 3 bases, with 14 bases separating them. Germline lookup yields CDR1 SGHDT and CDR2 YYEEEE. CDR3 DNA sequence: TGTGCCAGCAGCCGAGGTTACGGGTTCAATCAGCCCCAGCATTTT. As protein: CASSRGYGFNQPQHF.

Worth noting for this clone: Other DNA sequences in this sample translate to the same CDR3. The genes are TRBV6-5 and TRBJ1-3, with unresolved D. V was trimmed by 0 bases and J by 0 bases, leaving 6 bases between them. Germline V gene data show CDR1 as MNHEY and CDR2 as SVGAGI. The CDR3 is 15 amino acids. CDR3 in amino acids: CASSYSSSSGNTIYF. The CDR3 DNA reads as TGTGCCAGCAGTTACTCCTCCAGCTCTGGAAACACCATATATTTT.

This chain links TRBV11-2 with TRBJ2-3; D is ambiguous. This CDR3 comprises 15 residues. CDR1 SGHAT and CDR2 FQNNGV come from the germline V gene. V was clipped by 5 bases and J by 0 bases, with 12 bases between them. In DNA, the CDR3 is TGTGCCAGCAGCCCCACGCGGTCTAGCACAGATACGCAGTATTTT. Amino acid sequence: CASSPTRSSTDTQYF.

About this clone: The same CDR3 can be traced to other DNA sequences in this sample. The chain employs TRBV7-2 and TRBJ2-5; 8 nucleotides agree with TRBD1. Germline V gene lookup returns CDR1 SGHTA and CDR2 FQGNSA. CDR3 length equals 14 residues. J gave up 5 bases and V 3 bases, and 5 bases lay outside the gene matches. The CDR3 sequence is CASSFGQGGETQYF. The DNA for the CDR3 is TGTGCCAGCAGCTTCGGACAGGGCGGGGAGACCCAGTACTTC.

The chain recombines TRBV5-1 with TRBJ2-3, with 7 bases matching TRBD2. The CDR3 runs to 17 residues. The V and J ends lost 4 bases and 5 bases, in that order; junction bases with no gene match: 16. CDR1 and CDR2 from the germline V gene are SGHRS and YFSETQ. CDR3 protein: CASSPSGGANTLDTQYF. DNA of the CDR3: TGCGCCAGCAGCCCCTCGGGAGGCGCGAATACGTTAGATACGCAGTATTTT. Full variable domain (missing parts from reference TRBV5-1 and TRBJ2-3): KAGVTQTPRYLIKTRGQQVTLSCSPISGHRSVSWYQQTPGQGLQFLFEYFSETQRNKGNFPGRFSGRQFSNSRSEMNVSTLELGDSALYLCASSPSGGANTLDTQYFGPGTRLTVL.

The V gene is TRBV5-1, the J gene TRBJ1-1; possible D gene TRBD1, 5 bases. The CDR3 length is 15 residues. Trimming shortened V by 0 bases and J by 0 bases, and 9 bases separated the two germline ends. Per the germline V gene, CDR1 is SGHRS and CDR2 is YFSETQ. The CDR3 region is CASSLVRGMNTEAFF. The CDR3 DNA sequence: TGCGCCAGCAGCTTGGTTAGGGGAATGAACACTGAAGCTTTCTTT.

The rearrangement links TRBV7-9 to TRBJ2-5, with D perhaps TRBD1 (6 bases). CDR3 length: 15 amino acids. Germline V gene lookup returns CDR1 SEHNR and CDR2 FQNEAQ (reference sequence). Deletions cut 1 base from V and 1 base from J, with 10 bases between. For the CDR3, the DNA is TGTGCCAGCAGCTTAGGAGGACAGATCCAAGAGACCCAGTACTTC. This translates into CASSLGGQIQETQYF.

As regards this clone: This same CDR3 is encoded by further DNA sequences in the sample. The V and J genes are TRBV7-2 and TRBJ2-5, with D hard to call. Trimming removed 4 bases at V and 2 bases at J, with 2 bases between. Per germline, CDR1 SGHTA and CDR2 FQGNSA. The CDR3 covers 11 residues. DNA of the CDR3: TGTGCCAGCAGCTCTCAAGAGACCCAGTACTTC. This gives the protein CASSSQETQYF.

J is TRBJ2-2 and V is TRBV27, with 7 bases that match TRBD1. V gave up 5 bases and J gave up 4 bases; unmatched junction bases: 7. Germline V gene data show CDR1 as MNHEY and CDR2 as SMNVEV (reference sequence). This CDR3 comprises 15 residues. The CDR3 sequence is CASSRRTGATGELFF. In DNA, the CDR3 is TGTGCCAGCAGTAGACGGACAGGAGCCACCGGGGAGCTGTTTTTT.

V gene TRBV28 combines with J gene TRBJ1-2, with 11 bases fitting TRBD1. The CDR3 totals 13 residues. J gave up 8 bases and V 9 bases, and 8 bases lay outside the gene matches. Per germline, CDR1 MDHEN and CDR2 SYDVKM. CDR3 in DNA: TGTGCCAGTGGACAGGGGGCAGGGAGGGGCTACACCTTC. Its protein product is CASGQGAGRGYTF.

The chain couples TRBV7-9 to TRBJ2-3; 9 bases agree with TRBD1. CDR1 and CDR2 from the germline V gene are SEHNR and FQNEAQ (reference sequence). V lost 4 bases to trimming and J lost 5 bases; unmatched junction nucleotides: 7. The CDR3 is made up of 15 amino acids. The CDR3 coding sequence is TGTGCCAGCAGCTCAGACAGGGGGAAGGTAGATACGCAGTATTTT. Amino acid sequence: CASSSDRGKVDTQYF.

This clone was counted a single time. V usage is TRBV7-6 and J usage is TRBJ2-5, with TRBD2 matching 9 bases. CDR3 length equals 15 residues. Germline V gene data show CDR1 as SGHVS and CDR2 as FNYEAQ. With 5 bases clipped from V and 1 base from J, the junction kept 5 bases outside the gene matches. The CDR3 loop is CASSPLLAGQETQYF. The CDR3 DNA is TGTGCCAGCAGCCCCCTACTAGCGGGCCAAGAGACCCAGTACTTC.

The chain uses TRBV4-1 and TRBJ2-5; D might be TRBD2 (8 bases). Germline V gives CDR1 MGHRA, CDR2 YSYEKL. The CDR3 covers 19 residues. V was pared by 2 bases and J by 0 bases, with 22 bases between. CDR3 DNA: TGCGCCAGCAGCCAAAGCCCCTGGGACAGCGGGGGTCACCAAGAGACCCAGTACTTC. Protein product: CASSQSPWDSGGHQETQYF.